This TCR beta chain was identified during a study of blood T cell repertoires in COVID-19. As processed by the authors: The authors estimated nucleated cell counts from reference gene primer amplification. Clones were read by immunoSEQ multiplex PCR, and TCRdb kept only the in-frame ones, dropping some. For V, J and clone size, that table is used; D and trimming come from the DNA. This table holds some 250,000 clones, approximately 78% found once. This CDR3 region has 14 residues. V gave up 0 bases and J gave up 1 base, with 6 bases separating them. Germline CDR1 SGHRS, CDR2 YFSETQ. The genes are TRBV5-1 and TRBJ2-3, with no clear D. The sequence was collected from a woman aged 18-35 years with acute or convalescent COVID-19. The material sequenced was peripheral blood. CDR3 DNA sequence: TGCGCCAGCAGCTTGGACCAGGGCACAGATACGCAGTATTTT. It translates to CASSLDQGTDTQYF. Full variable domain (rest looked up from reference TRBV5-1 and TRBJ2-3): KAGVTQTPRYLIKTRGQQVTLSCSPISGHRSVSWYQQTPGQGLQFLFEYFSETQRNKGNFPGRFSGRQFSNSRSEMNVSTLELGDSALYLCASSLDQGTDTQYFGPGTRLTVL.